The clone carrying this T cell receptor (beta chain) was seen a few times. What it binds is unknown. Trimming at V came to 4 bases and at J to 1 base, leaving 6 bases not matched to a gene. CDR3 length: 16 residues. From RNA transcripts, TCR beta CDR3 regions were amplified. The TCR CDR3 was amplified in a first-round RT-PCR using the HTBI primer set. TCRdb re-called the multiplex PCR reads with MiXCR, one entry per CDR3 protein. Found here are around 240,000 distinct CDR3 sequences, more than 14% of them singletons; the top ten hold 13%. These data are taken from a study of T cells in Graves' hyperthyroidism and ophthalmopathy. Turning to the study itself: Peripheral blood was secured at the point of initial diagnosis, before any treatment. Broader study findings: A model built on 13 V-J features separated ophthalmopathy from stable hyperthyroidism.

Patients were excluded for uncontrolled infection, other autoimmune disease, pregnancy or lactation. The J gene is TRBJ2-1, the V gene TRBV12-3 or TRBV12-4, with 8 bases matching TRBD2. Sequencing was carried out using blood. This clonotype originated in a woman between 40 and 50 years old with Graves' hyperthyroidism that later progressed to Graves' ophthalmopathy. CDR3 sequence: CASSSTSGRSYNEQFF. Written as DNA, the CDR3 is TGTGCCAGCAGTTCCACTAGCGGAAGATCCTACAATGAGCAGTTCTTC.